A single sample gave rise to the 26 T cell receptor beta chains below, sequenced in a study of T-cell memory formation after mild COVID-19. TCRdb re-called the 5' RACE reads with MiXCR, one entry per CDR3 protein. Of 50,000 or so distinct CDR3 sequences in the sample, 9.5% to 15% were seen once. The sample consisted of PBMCs or a T cell subset sorted from them (not recorded which). These receptors were taken from a man younger than 35 who had mild COVID-19 (a few samples of this study predate the infection). Cell type and time point are not known.

This clonotype occurred many times. The chain carries TRBV5-1 and TRBJ2-5; tentatively, D is TRBD1 (6 bases). Germline V lookup: CDR1 SGHRS, CDR2 YFSETQ. This CDR3 has 16 residues. The V gene lost 4 bases and the J gene lost 1 base, with 17 bases spanning the gap. CDR3: CASSLRDMRTQETQYF. In nucleotides, the CDR3 is TGCGCCAGCAGCCTACGGGACATGAGGACCCAAGAGACCCAGTACTTC.

This chain joins TRBV28 and TRBJ2-7; D may correspond to TRBD1 or TRBD2 (7 bases each). From germline, CDR1 is MDHEN and CDR2 SYDVKM. V lost 8 bases to trimming and J lost 3 bases, with 20 bases between them. The CDR3 consists of 15 residues. The CDR3 DNA follows: TGTGCCAGCGCCCCAGGGGGGGCTGATAGCTACGAGCAGTACGTC. Encoded protein: CASAPGGADSYEQYV.

This clonotype was counted many times. This chain connects TRBV20-1 to TRBJ2-5; TRBD2 aligns across 9 bases. Germline lookup yields CDR1 DFQATT and CDR2 SNEGSKA (reference sequence). With 6 bases clipped from V and 2 bases from J, the junction kept 10 bases outside the gene matches. CDR3 length: 15 residues. DNA for the CDR3: TGCAGTGCCCCTACTAGCGGGTCCGCTCAAGAGACCCAGTACTTC. Residues: CSAPTSGSAQETQYF.

This chain joins TRBV7-7 and TRBJ2-3, with D perhaps TRBD2 (6 bases). This CDR3 contains 15 residues. Looked up from germline, CDR1 is SSHAT and CDR2 is FNYEAQ (reference sequence). Between the trimmed V and J ends, which lost 5 bases and 5 bases, there was a span of 17 bases. The CDR3 coding sequence is TGTGCCAGCAGCCAGACTACTCGGAGGGGAGATACGCAGTATTTT. As protein: CASSQTTRRGDTQYF.

The chain carries TRBV9 and TRBJ1-2; a weak D match, TRBD1 (6 bases). The V end lost 6 bases, the J end lost 4 bases, and 19 bases lay between the germline ends. CDR3 size: 15 residues. Germline V gene sequence: CDR1 SGDLS, CDR2 YYNGEE. CDR3 region: CASTPTAGAFYGYTF. The DNA of the CDR3 is TGTGCCAGCACCCCTACGGCAGGGGCTTTCTATGGCTACACCTTC.

This chain uses TRBV24-1 with TRBJ2-1, with a possible D match to TRBD2 (8 bases). Germline V CDR1 and CDR2: KGHDR, SFDVKD. Trimming took 3 bases from V and 7 from J, leaving 27 bases between them. This CDR3 is 19 amino acids long. The chain's CDR3 is CATSDTGGSKAGGRNEQFF. CDR3 coding DNA: TGTGCCACCAGTGATACGGGAGGGTCGAAGGCAGGGGGTAGGAATGAGCAGTTCTTC.

This CDR3 reads CASSLNRATNEKLFF. The CDR3 DNA reads as TGTGCCAGCAGCTTAAACAGGGCAACTAATGAAAAACTGTTTTTT. The rearrangement links TRBV7-2 to TRBJ1-4, with D perhaps TRBD1 (6 bases). CDR3 length: 15 amino acids. Looked up from germline, CDR1 is SGHTA and CDR2 is FQGNSA. Trimming left V 2 bases short and J 0 bases short, with 7 bases between.

In this sample, this clonotype turned up many times. The chain is built from TRBV12-5 and TRBJ2-1; D is unresolved. Germline lookup yields CDR1 LGHNT and CDR2 FRNRAP. The CDR3 is 12 amino acids. Trimming took off 6 bases at V and 9 bases at J, with 12 bases between the two ends. The CDR3 spells CASGSATTEQFF. CDR3 bases: TGTGCTAGTGGCTCGGCCACTACTGAGCAGTTCTTC.

This clonotype turned up a few times. The chain couples TRBV5-1 to TRBJ2-3; a weak D match, TRBD2 (6 bases). Germline V gives CDR1 SGHRS, CDR2 YFSETQ. The CDR3 has 16 residues. Trimming stripped 4 bases from V and 3 bases from J, with 18 bases between. CDR3 nucleotide sequence: TGCGCCAGCAGCAAGCTTGGGGACTCGGAGACAGATACGCAGTATTTT. Translation gives CASSKLGDSETDTQYF.

This clonotype appeared many times. This chain uses TRBV30 with TRBJ2-7; the D gene could be TRBD1 or TRBD2 (5 bases each). Deletions cut 5 bases from V and 4 bases from J, with 9 bases between. Germline V CDR1 and CDR2: GTSNPN, SVGIG (reference sequence). The CDR3 is 11 amino acids. The CDR3 coding sequence is TGTGCCTGGGGGGACCTTTACGAGCAGTACTTC. It codes for CAWGDLYEQYF.

This clonotype was observed a handful of times. V gene TRBV24-1 combines with J gene TRBJ2-1; no clear D. This CDR3 has 15 residues. V lost 7 bases and J 7 bases, leaving 19 bases between the germline ends. Germline assignment: CDR1 KGHDR and CDR2 SFDVKD. Written as DNA, the CDR3 is TGTGCCACCAGCCCCCGGGTCACCCCGAGGAATGAGCAGTTCTTC. As protein: CATSPRVTPRNEQFF.

The sample holds many counts of this clonotype. The chain is built from TRBV20-1 and TRBJ2-5; D may be TRBD1 or TRBD2 (6 bases each). CDR1 is DFQATT and CDR2 is SNEGSKA in the germline V gene (reference sequence). The CDR3 sequence is 15 residues long. Trimming pared 4 bases from V and 5 bases from J, leaving 20 bases between. The CDR3 is CSANRGGGRGETQYF. Written as DNA, the CDR3 is TGCAGTGCTAATCGAGGAGGGGGGCGAGGGGAGACCCAGTACTTC.

The rearrangement joins TRBV20-1 to TRBJ1-1; the match to TRBD1 covers 8 bases. After removal of 6 bases from V and 3 bases from J, the junction contained 9 bases not matched to a gene. The CDR3 runs 14 residues. Germline V gives CDR1 DFQATT, CDR2 SNEGSKA (reference sequence). The CDR3 bases are TGCAGTGCCCGCTCGGGACAGGACCACACTGAAGCTTTCTTT. This translates into CSARSGQDHTEAFF.

This clonotype was recorded at least ten times. The chain links TRBV12-3 or TRBV12-4 to TRBJ2-5; no firm D call. V lost 7 bases and J 0 bases, leaving 9 bases between the germline ends. The CDR3 runs 13 residues. DNA of the CDR3: TGTGCCAGCACTAATTCGTACCAAGAGACCCAGTACTTC. Residues: CASTNSYQETQYF.

As concerns this clonotype: The germline gene is not matched at one end of the junction; a read error may be the cause. This chain links TRBV20-1 with TRBJ2-5; tentative D call: TRBD2 (7 bases). CDR1 and CDR2 (germline): DFQATT, SNEGSKA (reference sequence). The CDR3 extends over 13 amino acids. The DNA for the CDR3 is TGCAGTGCTCCTCGGGGGGCGCAAGAGACCCGGTACTTC. Translation gives CSAPRGAQETRYF.

This clonotype was observed a few times. This chain connects TRBV5-1 to TRBJ2-1; 9 bases agree with TRBD2. V shed 2 bases and J 7 bases; nucleotides not matched to a gene: 7. CDR1 is SGHRS, CDR2 YFSETQ, per germline. CDR3 length: 15 residues. The CDR3 loop reads CASSLGLASWNEQFF. The CDR3 nucleotides read TGCGCCAGCAGCTTAGGACTAGCGAGTTGGAATGAGCAGTTCTTC.

The rearrangement joins TRBV30 to TRBJ2-5; TRBD2 matches 8 bases. Losses at the gene ends were 0 bases for V and 6 bases for J; bases not matched to a gene: 6. In germline, CDR1 is GTSNPN, CDR2 SVGIG (reference sequence). This CDR3 is built from 14 residues. CDR3: CAWSVFGGGKTQYF. The CDR3 nucleotides are TGTGCCTGGAGTGTATTCGGGGGGGGAAAGACCCAGTACTTC.

This sequence joins TRBV7-9 and TRBJ1-1; 7 positions agree with TRBD1. The V segment lost 5 bases and the J segment 2 bases; nucleotides outside the gene matches: 5. Per germline, CDR1 SEHNR and CDR2 FQNEAQ (reference sequence). CDR3 size: 14 residues. This chain's CDR3 is CASSVGTVNTEAFF. CDR3 DNA: TGTGCCAGCAGCGTCGGGACAGTAAACACTGAAGCTTTCTTT.

The genes are TRBV6-5 and TRBJ1-6, with D tentatively TRBD1 (5 bases). V was cut by 5 bases and J by 13 bases, with 15 bases left in between. Germline V lookup: CDR1 MNHEY, CDR2 SVGAGI. There are 13 residues in the CDR3. The CDR3 sequence is CASSTGRRHPLHF. DNA for the CDR3: TGTGCCAGCAGTACGGGACGGAGACATCCCCTCCACTTT.

The J gene is TRBJ1-1, the V gene TRBV6-5; D remains unclear. This CDR3 is 19 amino acids long. Looked up from germline, CDR1 is MNHEY and CDR2 is SVGAGI. V shed 1 base and J shed 0 bases, with 21 bases lying between them. The CDR3, as DNA: TGTGCCAGCAGTTACTTCCTTTTCCCCGCGGAACAGCTGAACACTGAAGCTTTCTTT. It is translated as CASSYFLFPAEQLNTEAFF.

This clonotype was observed a few times. The chain carries TRBV4-3 and TRBJ1-2; D may be TRBD1 (5 bases). The V gene lost 4 bases and the J gene lost 3 bases, with 15 bases spanning the gap. CDR3 length equals 15 residues. Per germline, CDR1 LGHNA and CDR2 YSLEER. In DNA, the CDR3 is TGCGCCAGCAGCCTCGGGGGGGGAAGCCACTATGGCTACACCTTC. Encoded protein: CASSLGGGSHYGYTF.

This clonotype was seen many times. The V gene is TRBV7-8, the J gene TRBJ2-1; TRBD1 agrees at 7 bases. This CDR3 comprises 14 residues. Per germline, CDR1 SGHVS and CDR2 FQNEAQ. V lost 4 bases to trimming and J lost 11 bases; unmatched junction nucleotides: 11. The CDR3, as DNA: TGTGCCAGCAGCTCGACAGGGCGAACTTCGAAGCAGTTCTTC. Amino acid sequence: CASSSTGRTSKQFF.

This clonotype has a handful of counts. This chain connects TRBV7-2 to TRBJ1-1; D might be TRBD1 (5 bases). The CDR3 has 14 residues. Trimming cost V 5 bases and J 0 bases, with 10 bases left between them. Germline V lookup: CDR1 SGHTA, CDR2 FQGNSA. CDR3 coding DNA: TGTGCCAGCAGCGGGACCTTCCTGAACACTGAAGCTTTCTTT. Residues: CASSGTFLNTEAFF.

This clonotype has only a few counts. V and J are TRBV4-2 and TRBJ2-1; D perhaps matches TRBD2 (6 bases). The CDR3 length is 14 residues. Germline CDR1 reads LGHNA; CDR2 reads YNFKEQ. V was trimmed by 4 bases and J by 0 bases, leaving 7 bases between them. The CDR3 is CASSPDYSYNEQFF. CDR3 DNA: TGTGCCAGCAGCCCGGACTACTCCTACAATGAGCAGTTCTTC.

CDR3 loop: CASSPGTENTEAFF. CDR3 sequence (DNA): TGTGCCAGCAGCCCCGGGACTGAGAACACTGAAGCTTTCTTT. V and J are TRBV28 and TRBJ1-1; tentatively, D is TRBD1 (5 bases). Per germline, CDR1 MDHEN and CDR2 SYDVKM. Trimming left V 6 bases short and J 1 base short, with 12 bases between. This CDR3 is built from 14 residues.

This chain joins TRBV12-3 or TRBV12-4 and TRBJ2-4; maybe TRBD1 (6 bases). Trimming shortened V by 4 bases and J by 3 bases, and 10 bases separated the two germline ends. The length of the CDR3 is 14 residues. CDR3 coding DNA: TGTGCCAGCAGTTGGACAGCTTTCAAAAACATTCAGTACTTC. Translation gives CASSWTAFKNIQYF.